This T cell receptor (beta chain) came from a study of T cells after yellow fever vaccination. Study-wide background: SMART-Seq v4 Ultra Low Input prepared libraries from low-cell fractions.

TCRdb itself ran the 5' RACE reads through MiXCR, one entry per CDR3 protein. The data contain 620,000 or so distinct CDR3 sequences, 12% of them seen just once; the ten biggest clones take up about 15%. About this clonotype: As yet, its antigen is unknown.

CDR1 is SGHTA and CDR2 is FQGNSA in the germline V gene. The CDR3 is 16 amino acids. The V segment lost 0 bases and the J segment 8 bases; nucleotides outside the gene matches: 10. Study-level results: Post-booster samples contained most primary-vaccination clones (roughly 96% CD4, about 85% CD8).

The sample here was PBMCs, taken on the day of the yellow fever booster vaccination. J is TRBJ2-4 and V is TRBV7-2, with 7 bases lining up with TRBD1. This receptor was obtained from a man aged 25-40 years who received the YFV17D yellow fever vaccine. CDR3 in amino acids: CASSLARPDQGDIQYF. The CDR3 DNA is TGTGCCAGCAGCTTAGCGCGGCCGGACCAGGGGGACATTCAGTACTTC.